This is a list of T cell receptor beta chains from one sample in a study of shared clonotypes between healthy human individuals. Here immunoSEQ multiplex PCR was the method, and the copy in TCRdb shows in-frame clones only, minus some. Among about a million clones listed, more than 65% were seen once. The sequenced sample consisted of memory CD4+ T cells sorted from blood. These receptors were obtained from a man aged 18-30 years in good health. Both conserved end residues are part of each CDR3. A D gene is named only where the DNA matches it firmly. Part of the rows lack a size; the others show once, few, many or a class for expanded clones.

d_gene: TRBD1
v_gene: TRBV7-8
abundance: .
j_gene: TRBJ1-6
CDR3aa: CASSLREGAGSPLHF
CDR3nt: TGTGCCAGCAGCTTAAGGGAGGGGGCTGGATCACCCCTCCACTTT

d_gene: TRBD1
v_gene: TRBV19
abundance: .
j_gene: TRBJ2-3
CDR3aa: CATRTGNTDTQYF
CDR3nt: TGTGCCACCCGGACAGGTAACACAGATACGCAGTATTTT

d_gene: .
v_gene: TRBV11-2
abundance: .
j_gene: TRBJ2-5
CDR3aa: CASAWTAWGQETQYF
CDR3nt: TGTGCCAGCGCGTGGACAGCCTGGGGTCAAGAGACCCAGTACTTC

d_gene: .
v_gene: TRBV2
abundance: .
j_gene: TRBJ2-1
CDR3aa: CASSENTRHNEQFF
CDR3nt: TGTGCCAGCAGTGAAAACACGCGACACAATGAGCAGTTCTTC

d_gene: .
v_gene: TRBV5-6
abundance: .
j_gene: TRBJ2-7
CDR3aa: CASSLGGLPYEQYF
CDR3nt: TGTGCCAGCAGCTTGGGGGGTTTACCCTACGAGCAGTACTTC

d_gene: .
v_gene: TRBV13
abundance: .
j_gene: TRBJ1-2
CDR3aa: CASSFAGNWGGYTF
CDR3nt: TGTGCCAGCAGCTTTGCAGGGAATTGGGGAGGCTACACCTTC

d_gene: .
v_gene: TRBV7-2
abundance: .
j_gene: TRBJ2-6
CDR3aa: CASMIGGSGANVLTF
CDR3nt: TGTGCCAGCATGATTGGTGGCTCTGGGGCCAACGTCCTGACTTTC

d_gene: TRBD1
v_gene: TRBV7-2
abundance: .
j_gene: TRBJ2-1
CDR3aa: CASSFRGDRVVYNEQFF
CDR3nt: TGTGCCAGCAGCTTTAGAGGGGACAGGGTCGTCTACAATGAGCAGTTCTTC

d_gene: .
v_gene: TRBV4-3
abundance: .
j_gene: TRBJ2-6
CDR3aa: CASSQETGSGANVLTF
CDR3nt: TGCGCCAGCAGCCAGGAAACAGGCTCTGGGGCCAACGTCCTGACTTTC

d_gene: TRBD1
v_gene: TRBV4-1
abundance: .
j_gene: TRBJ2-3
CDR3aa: CASSRPGQGAGRGTQYF
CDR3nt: TGCGCCAGCAGCCGCCCGGGACAGGGGGCCGGCAGGGGTACGCAGTATTTT

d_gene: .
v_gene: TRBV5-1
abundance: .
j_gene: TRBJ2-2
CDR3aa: CASSRDPGREGTGELFF
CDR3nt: TGCGCCAGCAGCAGAGACCCCGGCAGGGAAGGGACCGGGGAGCTGTTTTTT

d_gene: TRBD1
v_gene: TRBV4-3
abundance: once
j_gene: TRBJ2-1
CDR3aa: CASSQVLLAGGPSSYNEQFF
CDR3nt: TGCGCCAGCAGCCAAGTTCTCCTAGCAGGGGGCCCAAGCTCCTACAATGAGCAGTTCTTC

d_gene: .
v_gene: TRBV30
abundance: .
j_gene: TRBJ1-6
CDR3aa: CAWGGEYNSPLHF
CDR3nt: TGTGCCTGGGGGGGGGAGTATAATTCACCCCTCCACTTT

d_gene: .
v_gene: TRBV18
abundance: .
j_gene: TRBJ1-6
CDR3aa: CASSLLSRGDSPLHF
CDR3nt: TGTGCCAGCTCCCTGCTTAGCAGGGGCGATTCACCCCTCCACTTT

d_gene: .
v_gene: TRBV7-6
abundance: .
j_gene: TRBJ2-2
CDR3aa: CASSTQGGVKTGELFF
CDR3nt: TGTGCCAGCAGTACCCAAGGGGGGGTTAAAACCGGGGAGCTGTTTTTT

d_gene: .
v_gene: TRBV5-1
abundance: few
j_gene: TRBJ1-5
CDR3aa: CASSLGEVGVGNQPQHF
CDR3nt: TGCGCCAGCAGCTTGGGAGAGGTAGGGGTCGGCAATCAGCCCCAGCATTTT